Each of the 19 T cell receptor beta chains below was sequenced from the same sample in a study of CD8+ T cells in alopecia areata. Once RNA had been extracted, it was reverse transcribed into cDNA to act as the sequencing template. The assay was immunoSEQ multiplex PCR, and TCRdb's table has in-frame clones only and misses some. Of 20,000 to 30,000 clones in the sample, around 53% were seen once. The sequenced sample was NKG2D-high CD8+ T cells sorted from blood. The receptors shown here come from a human donor with alopecia areata.

V and J are TRBV27 and TRBJ2-7; 7 bases map to TRBD1. With V trimmed by 8 bases and J by 2 bases, 18 bases remained unmatched. Looked up from germline, CDR1 is MNHEY and CDR2 is SMNVEV (reference sequence). This CDR3 has 17 amino acids. In DNA form, the CDR3 reads TGTGCCAGCCCAGAAAGGGACAGACCACCTATAACCTACGAGCAGTACTTC. It specifies CASPERDRPPITYEQYF.

This clone was observed a few times. The chain uses TRBV10-2 and TRBJ2-1, with 7 bases fitting TRBD2. The CDR3 is 15 amino acids. Germline V gene sequence: CDR1 WSHSY, CDR2 SAAADI. J gave up 0 bases and V 8 bases, and 7 bases lay outside the gene matches. The CDR3 coding sequence is TGCGCCAGCGATATAGGGAGGGACTCCTACAATGAGCAGTTCTTC. Amino acids: CASDIGRDSYNEQFF.

The chain recombines TRBV19 with TRBJ2-7, with a possible D match to TRBD2 (6 bases). The germline CDR1 and CDR2 sequences are LNHDA and SQIVND (reference sequence). CDR3 length equals 14 residues. Trimming took off 2 bases at V and 4 bases at J, with 12 bases between the two ends. As DNA, the CDR3 is TGTGCCAGTAGTATAAAGGAGGGCTTTTACGAGCAGTACTTC. Residues: CASSIKEGFYEQYF.

The chain joins TRBV7-6 to TRBJ2-5; D is perhaps TRBD1 or TRBD2 (5 bases each). V was trimmed by 5 bases and J by 1 base, leaving 14 bases between them. The CDR3 length is 15 residues. Germline lookup yields CDR1 SGHVS and CDR2 FNYEAQ. Here the CDR3 reads CASSPYPGTQETQYF. The CDR3 DNA reads as TGTGCCAGCAGCCCGTATCCCGGGACCCAAGAGACCCAGTACTTC.

This chain joins TRBV29-1 and TRBJ2-1, with 9 bases that match TRBD2. V shed 5 bases and J 9 bases; nucleotides not matched to a gene: 17. The CDR3 totals 16 residues. Germline CDR1 SQVTM, CDR2 ANQGSEA. In DNA form, the CDR3 reads TGCAGCGTTCGACCAGGACTAGCGAGTTCTTGGAGTGAGCAGTTCTTC. Translating it yields CSVRPGLASSWSEQFF.

The chain uses TRBV6-1 and TRBJ2-5, with a possible D match to TRBD2 (5 bases). Germline CDR1 MNHNS, CDR2 SASEGT. The CDR3 sequence is 14 residues long. The V and J ends lost 1 base and 4 bases respectively, with 10 bases between them. CDR3 sequence reads: CASSEGGFAETQYF. CDR3 nucleotide sequence: TGTGCCAGCAGTGAAGGCGGGTTCGCAGAGACCCAGTACTTC.

The chain couples TRBV28 to TRBJ1-2, with TRBD1 as a possible D gene (6 bases). This CDR3 spans 15 amino acids. Germline CDR1 reads MDHEN; CDR2 reads SYDVKM. The germline V and J ends were trimmed by 3 bases and 4 bases, with 15 bases remaining between them. As DNA, the CDR3 is TGTGCCAGCAGTTTGGGGGCAGGGTCAAGCTATGGCTACACCTTC. As protein: CASSLGAGSSYGYTF.

This chain connects TRBV27 to TRBJ1-2; no clear D gene. Germline CDR1 and CDR2: MNHEY and SMNVEV (reference sequence). V lost 5 bases, J lost 9 bases, and 13 bases lay in between. The CDR3 sequence is 12 residues long. The CDR3 DNA sequence: TGTGCCAGCAGTCCGGACTGGGATCGCTACACCTTC. Translating gives CASSPDWDRYTF.

The chain uses TRBV5-6 and TRBJ2-1; D gene ambiguous. CDR1 SGHDT and CDR2 YYEEEE come from the germline V gene. V dropped 0 bases and J dropped 0 bases, with 7 bases sitting between them. The CDR3 length is 15 residues. Written as DNA, the CDR3 is TGTGCCAGCAGCTTGGGACTTAGCTCCTACAATGAGCAGTTCTTC. It specifies CASSLGLSSYNEQFF.

CDR3 coding DNA: TGTGCCAGTAGTATAGACCCTCTAAGGCGGAGCACAGATACGCAGTATTTT. It specifies CASSIDPLRRSTDTQYF. The chain recombines TRBV19 with TRBJ2-3; D is ambiguous. The CDR3 contains 17 residues. The V gene's germline CDR1 is LNHDA and CDR2 SQIVND (reference sequence). The V end lost 0 bases, the J end lost 0 bases, and 13 bases lay between the germline ends.

This clone appeared many times. J is TRBJ2-3 and V is TRBV7-2; no firm D call. CDR3 length equals 17 residues. From germline, CDR1 is SGHTA and CDR2 FQGNSA. The V end lost 0 bases, the J end lost 2 bases, and 15 bases lay between the germline ends. CDR3 sequence reads: CASSLAFAERYTDTQYF. The CDR3 DNA sequence: TGTGCCAGCAGCTTAGCGTTTGCGGAGAGGTACACAGATACGCAGTATTTT.

The chain employs TRBV5-1 and TRBJ1-1; no clear D. The CDR3 is made up of 16 amino acids. Trimming left V 1 base short and J 0 bases short, with 13 bases between. Germline CDR1 and CDR2: SGHRS and YFSETQ. CDR3 protein: CASSLLWRSVNTEAFF. CDR3 DNA: TGCGCCAGCAGCTTGCTTTGGAGGAGCGTGAACACTGAAGCTTTCTTT.

The chain couples TRBV28 to TRBJ1-1; the D is unclear. CDR1 and CDR2 from the germline V gene are MDHEN and SYDVKM. CDR3 size: 13 residues. Deletions cut 3 bases from V and 1 base from J, with 6 bases between. CDR3 loop: CASSFPGNTEAFF. The CDR3 coding sequence is TGTGCCAGCAGTTTCCCAGGGAACACTGAAGCTTTCTTT.

The gene calls are TRBV19 and TRBJ2-5; a possible D gene is TRBD1 (5 bases). This CDR3 has 14 amino acids. Germline CDR1 reads LNHDA; CDR2 reads SQIVND (reference sequence). Trimming pared 2 bases from V and 1 base from J, leaving 8 bases between. Here the CDR3 DNA reads TGTGCCAGTAGTATACAGGGTTCCCAAGAGACCCAGTACTTC. Translated: CASSIQGSQETQYF.

The gene calls are TRBV4-1 and TRBJ1-6; no firm D call. Looked up from germline, CDR1 is MGHRA and CDR2 is YSYEKL. With 0 bases removed from V and 9 bases from J, the gap between germline ends came to 9 bases. The CDR3 is made up of 14 amino acids. This CDR3 reads CASSQDLGGSPLHF. CDR3 sequence (DNA): TGCGCCAGCAGCCAAGATTTGGGCGGTTCACCCCTCCACTTT.

This clone was seen just once. DNA for the CDR3: TGTGCCATCACTTCACTGACTAGCGGGAGACCAGATACGCAGTATTTT. Translating gives CAITSLTSGRPDTQYF. The V gene is TRBV10-3, the J gene TRBJ2-3; 12 positions match TRBD2. J gave up 4 bases and V 7 bases, and 9 bases lay outside the gene matches. CDR3 size: 16 residues. The germline CDR1 and CDR2 sequences are ENHRY and SYGVKD.

Within the sample, this clone is medium-sized. The J gene is TRBJ2-6, the V gene TRBV9; 8 nucleotides agree with TRBD1. The CDR3 is 18 residues long. Trimming removed 3 bases from V and 4 bases from J; junction bases left unmatched: 12. In germline, CDR1 is SGDLS, CDR2 YYNGEE. The CDR3 protein is CASSGRPGQVLGANVLTF. CDR3 nucleotide sequence: TGTGCCAGCAGCGGACGACCGGGACAGGTTCTCGGGGCCAACGTCCTGACTTTC.

The V and J genes are TRBV6-5 and TRBJ2-7, with TRBD1 matching 7 bases. The CDR3 consists of 12 residues. V trimming: 10 bases; J trimming: 1 base; junction bases outside the gene matches: 4. CDR1 is MNHEY, CDR2 SVGAGI, per germline. Written as DNA, the CDR3 is TGTGCCATCCGGGACAGATCCTACGAGCAGTACTTC. This translates into CAIRDRSYEQYF.

By sample fraction, this clone is medium-sized. This sequence joins TRBV5-4 and TRBJ2-1; D unresolved. Germline V gene sequence: CDR1 SGHNT, CDR2 YYREEE (reference sequence). Trimming cost V 0 bases and J 7 bases, with 8 bases left between them. CDR3 length: 13 amino acids. The CDR3 DNA sequence: TGTGCCAGCAGCTTGGGGTCAACTAATGAGCAGTTCTTC. Amino acids: CASSLGSTNEQFF.